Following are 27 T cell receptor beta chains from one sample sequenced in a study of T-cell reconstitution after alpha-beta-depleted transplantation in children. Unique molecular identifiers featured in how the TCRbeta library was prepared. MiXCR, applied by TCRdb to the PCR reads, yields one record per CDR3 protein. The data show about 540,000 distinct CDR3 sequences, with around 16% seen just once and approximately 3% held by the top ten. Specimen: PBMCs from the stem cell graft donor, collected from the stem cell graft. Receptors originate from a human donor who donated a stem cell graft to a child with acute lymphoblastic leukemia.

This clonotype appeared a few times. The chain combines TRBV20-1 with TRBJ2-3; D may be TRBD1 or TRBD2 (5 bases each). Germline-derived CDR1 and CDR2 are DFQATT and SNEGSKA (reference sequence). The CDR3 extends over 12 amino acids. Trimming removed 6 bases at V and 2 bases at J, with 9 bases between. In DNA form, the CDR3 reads TGCAGTGCCCGGGACCTCACAGATACGCAGTATTTT. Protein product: CSARDLTDTQYF.

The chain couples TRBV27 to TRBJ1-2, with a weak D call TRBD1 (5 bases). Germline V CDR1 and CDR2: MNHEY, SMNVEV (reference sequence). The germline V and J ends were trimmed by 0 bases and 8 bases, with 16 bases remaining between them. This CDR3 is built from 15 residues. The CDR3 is CASSLSGASSGGYTF. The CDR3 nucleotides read TGTGCCAGCAGTTTATCCGGGGCCTCCTCCGGGGGCTACACCTTC.

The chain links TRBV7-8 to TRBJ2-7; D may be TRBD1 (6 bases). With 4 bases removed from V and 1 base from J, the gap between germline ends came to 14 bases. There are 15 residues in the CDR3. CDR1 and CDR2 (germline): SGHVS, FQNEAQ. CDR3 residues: CASSSDSILSYEQYF. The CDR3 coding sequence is TGTGCCAGCAGCTCGGACAGCATTCTTTCCTACGAGCAGTACTTC.

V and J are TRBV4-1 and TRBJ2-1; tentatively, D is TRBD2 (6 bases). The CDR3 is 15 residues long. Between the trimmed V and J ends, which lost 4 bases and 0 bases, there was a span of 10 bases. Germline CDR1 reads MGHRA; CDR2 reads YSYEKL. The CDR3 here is CASSRLANSYNEQFF. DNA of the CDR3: TGCGCCAGCAGCCGTCTAGCGAACTCCTACAATGAGCAGTTCTTC.

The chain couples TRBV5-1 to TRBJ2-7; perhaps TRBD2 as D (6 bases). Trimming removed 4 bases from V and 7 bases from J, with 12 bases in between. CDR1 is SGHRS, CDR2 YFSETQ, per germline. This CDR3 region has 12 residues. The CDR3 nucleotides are TGCGCCAGCAGCGGAGGGGTCAGAGAGCAGTACTTC. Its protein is CASSGGVREQYF.

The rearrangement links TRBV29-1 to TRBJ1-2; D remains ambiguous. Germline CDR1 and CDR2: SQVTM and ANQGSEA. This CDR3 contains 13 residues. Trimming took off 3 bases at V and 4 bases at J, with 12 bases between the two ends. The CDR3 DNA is TGCAGCGTTGATAGTTCGGGCAGCTATGGCTACACCTTC. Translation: CSVDSSGSYGYTF.

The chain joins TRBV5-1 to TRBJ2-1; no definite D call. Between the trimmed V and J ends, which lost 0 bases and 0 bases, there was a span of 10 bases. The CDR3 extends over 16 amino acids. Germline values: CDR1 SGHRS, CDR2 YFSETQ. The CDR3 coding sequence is TGCGCCAGCAGCTTGGAGGGTCTGTACTCCTACAATGAGCAGTTCTTC. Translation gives CASSLEGLYSYNEQFF.

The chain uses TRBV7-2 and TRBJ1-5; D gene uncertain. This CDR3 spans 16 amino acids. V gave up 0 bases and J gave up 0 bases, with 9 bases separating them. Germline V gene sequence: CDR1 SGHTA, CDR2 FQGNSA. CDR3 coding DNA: TGTGCCAGCAGCTTAGCACACATGTTTAGCAATCAGCCCCAGCATTTT. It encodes CASSLAHMFSNQPQHF. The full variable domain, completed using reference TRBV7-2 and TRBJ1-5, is GAGVSQSPSNKVTEKGKDVELRCDPISGHTALYWYRQSLGQGLEFLIYFQGNSAPDKSGLPSDRFSAERTGGSVSTLTIQRTQQEDSAVYLCASSLAHMFSNQPQHFGDGTRLSIL.

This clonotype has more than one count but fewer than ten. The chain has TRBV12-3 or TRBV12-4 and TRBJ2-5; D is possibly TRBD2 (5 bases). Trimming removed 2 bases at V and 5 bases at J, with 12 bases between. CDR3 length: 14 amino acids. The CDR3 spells CASSLPASSETQYF. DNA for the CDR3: TGTGCCAGCAGTTTACCGGCTAGCAGCGAGACCCAGTACTTC.

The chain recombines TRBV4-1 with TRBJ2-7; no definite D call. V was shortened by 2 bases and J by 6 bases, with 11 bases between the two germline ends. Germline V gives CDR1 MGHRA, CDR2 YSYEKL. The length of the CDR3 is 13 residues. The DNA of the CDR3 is TGCGCCAGCAGCCAACCCCTACCGCGCGAGCAGTACTTC. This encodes CASSQPLPREQYF.

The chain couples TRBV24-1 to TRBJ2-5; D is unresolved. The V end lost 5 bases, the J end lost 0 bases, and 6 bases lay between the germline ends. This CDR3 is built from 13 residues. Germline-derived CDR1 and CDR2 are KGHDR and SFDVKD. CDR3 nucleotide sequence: TGTGCCACCAGTGGGATGTACCAAGAGACCCAGTACTTC. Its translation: CATSGMYQETQYF.

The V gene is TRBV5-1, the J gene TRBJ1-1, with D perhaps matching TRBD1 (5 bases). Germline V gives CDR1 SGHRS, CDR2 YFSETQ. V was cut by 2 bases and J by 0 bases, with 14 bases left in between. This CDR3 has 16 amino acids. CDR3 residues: CASSFIPGLMNTEAFF. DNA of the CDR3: TGCGCCAGCAGCTTCATTCCAGGGCTCATGAACACTGAAGCTTTCTTT.

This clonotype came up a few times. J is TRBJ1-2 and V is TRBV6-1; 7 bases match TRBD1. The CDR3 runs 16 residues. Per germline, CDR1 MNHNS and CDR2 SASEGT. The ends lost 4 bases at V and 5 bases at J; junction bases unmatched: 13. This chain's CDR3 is CASSGTGRGKEYGYTF. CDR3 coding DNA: TGTGCCAGCAGTGGCACGGGCAGGGGGAAGGAGTATGGCTACACCTTC.

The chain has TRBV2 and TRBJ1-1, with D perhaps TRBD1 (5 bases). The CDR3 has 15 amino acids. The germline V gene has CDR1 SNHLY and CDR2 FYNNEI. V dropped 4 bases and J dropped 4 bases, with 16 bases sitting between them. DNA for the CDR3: TGTGCCAGCAGTGGACAGTCGGGGGTTGGCACTGAAGCTTTCTTT. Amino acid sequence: CASSGQSGVGTEAFF.

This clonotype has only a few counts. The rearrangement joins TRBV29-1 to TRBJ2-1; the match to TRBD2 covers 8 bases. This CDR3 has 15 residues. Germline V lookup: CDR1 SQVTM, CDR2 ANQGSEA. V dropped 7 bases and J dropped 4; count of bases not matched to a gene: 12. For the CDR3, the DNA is TGCAGCGGGACGGATAGCGGGATTAGGTACAATGAGCAGTTCTTC. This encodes CSGTDSGIRYNEQFF.

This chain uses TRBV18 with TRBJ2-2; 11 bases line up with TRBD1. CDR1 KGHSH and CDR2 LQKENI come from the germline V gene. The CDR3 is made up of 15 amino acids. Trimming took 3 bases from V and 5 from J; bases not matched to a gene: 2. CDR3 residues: CASSPGQGATGELFF. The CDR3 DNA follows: TGTGCCAGCTCACCCGGACAGGGGGCGACCGGGGAGCTGTTTTTT. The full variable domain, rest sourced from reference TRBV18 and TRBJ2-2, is NAGVMQNPRHLVRRRGQEARLRCSPMKGHSHVYWYRQLPEEGLKFMVYLQKENIIDESGMPKERFSAEFPKEGPSILRIQQVVRGDSAAYFCASSPGQGATGELFFGEGSRLTVL.

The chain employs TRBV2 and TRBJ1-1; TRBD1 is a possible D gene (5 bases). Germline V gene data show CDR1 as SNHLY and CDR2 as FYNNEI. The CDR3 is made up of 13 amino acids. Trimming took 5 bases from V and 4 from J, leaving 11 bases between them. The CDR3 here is CASSYDRATEAFF. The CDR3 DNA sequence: TGTGCCAGCAGTTACGACAGAGCCACTGAAGCTTTCTTT.

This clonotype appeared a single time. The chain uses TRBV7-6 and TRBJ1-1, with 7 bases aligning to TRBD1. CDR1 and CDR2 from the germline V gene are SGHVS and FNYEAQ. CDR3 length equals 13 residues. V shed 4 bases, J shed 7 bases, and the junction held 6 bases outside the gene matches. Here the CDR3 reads CASSSGQYDEAFF. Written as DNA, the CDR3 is TGTGCCAGCAGCTCGGGACAGTACGATGAAGCTTTCTTT.

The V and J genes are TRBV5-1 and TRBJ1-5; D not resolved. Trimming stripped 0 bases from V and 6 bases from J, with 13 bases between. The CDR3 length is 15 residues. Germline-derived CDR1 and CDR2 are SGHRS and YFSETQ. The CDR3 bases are TGCGCCAGCAGCTTGGGGTCGGGTTACGGTCAGCCCCAGCATTTT. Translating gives CASSLGSGYGQPQHF.

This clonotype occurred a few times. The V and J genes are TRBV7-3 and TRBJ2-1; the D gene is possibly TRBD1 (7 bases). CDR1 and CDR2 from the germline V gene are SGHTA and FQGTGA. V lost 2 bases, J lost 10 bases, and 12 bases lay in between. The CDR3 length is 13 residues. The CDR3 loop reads CASSLQGGLEQFF. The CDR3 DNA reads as TGTGCCAGCAGCTTACAGGGGGGCTTGGAGCAGTTCTTC.

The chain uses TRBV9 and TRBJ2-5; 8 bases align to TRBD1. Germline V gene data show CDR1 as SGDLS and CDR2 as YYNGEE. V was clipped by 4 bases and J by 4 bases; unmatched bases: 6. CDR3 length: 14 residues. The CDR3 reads CASSSRGRGETQYF. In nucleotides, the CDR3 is TGTGCCAGCAGCTCCAGGGGGCGCGGAGAGACCCAGTACTTC.

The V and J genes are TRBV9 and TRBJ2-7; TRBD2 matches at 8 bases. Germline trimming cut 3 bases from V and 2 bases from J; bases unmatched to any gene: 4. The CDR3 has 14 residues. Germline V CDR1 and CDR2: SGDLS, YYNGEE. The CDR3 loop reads CASSEAGLAYEQYF. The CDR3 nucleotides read TGTGCCAGCAGCGAAGCGGGACTAGCCTACGAGCAGTACTTC. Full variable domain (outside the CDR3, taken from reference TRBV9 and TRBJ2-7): DSGVTQTPKHLITATGQRVTLRCSPRSGDLSVYWYQQSLDQGLQFLIQYYNGEERAKGNILERFSAQQFPDLHSELNLSSLELGDSALYFCASSEAGLAYEQYFGPGTRLTVT.

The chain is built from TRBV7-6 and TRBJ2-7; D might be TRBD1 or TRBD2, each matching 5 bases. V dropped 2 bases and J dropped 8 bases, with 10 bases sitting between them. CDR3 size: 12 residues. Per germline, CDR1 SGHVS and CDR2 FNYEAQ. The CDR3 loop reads CASSLQPGQQYF. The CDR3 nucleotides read TGTGCCAGCAGCTTACAACCGGGACAGCAGTACTTC.

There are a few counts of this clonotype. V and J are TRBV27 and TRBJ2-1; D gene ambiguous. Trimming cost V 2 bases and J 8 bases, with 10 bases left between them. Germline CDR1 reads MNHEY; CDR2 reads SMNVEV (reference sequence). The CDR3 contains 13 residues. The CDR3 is CASSLTPWDEQFF. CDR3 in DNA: TGTGCCAGCAGTTTAACCCCCTGGGATGAGCAGTTCTTC.

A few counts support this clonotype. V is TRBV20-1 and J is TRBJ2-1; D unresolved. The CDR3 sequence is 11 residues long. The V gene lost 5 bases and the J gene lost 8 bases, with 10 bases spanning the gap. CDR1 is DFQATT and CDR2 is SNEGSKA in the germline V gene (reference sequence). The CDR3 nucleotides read TGCAGTGCTCCTACTTTCGATGAGCAGTTCTTC. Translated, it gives CSAPTFDEQFF.

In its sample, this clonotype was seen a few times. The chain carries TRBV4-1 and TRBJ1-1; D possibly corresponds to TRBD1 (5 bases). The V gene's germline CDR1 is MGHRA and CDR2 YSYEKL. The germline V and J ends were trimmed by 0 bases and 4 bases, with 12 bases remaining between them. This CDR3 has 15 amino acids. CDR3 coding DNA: TGCGCCAGCAGCCAAGAGGAGGGGCCCATCACTGAAGCTTTCTTT. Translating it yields CASSQEEGPITEAFF.

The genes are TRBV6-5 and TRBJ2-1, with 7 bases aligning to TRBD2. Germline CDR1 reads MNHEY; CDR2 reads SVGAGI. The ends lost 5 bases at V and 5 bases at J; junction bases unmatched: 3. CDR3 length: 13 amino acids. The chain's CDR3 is CASSTLADNEQFF. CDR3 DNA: TGTGCCAGCAGTACTCTAGCGGACAATGAGCAGTTCTTC.